The entry below describes one T cell receptor (beta chain). Germline is not matched at one junction end, which may reflect a read error. Repertoires were generated with immunoSEQ multiplex PCR, while TCRdb's copy carries only in-frame clones and drops some. Here the sample spans about 38,000 clones, nearly 90% being singletons. The CDR3 extends over 13 amino acids. CDR1 and CDR2 from the germline V gene are MDHEN and SYDVKM. The sample originates from a study of T cell changes during pregnancy in multiple sclerosis. The J gene is TRBJ2-7, the V gene TRBV28, with TRBD1 matching over 9 bases. Sequencing used CD4+ T cells from peripheral blood mononuclear cells, obtained in the second trimester of pregnancy. This sequence originates from a female donor with multiple sclerosis, enrolled in a pregnancy study. The CDR3 spells CASSLSDRDRVLF. CDR3 DNA sequence: TGTGCCAGCAGTTTATCGGATCGGGACAGGGTCCTCTTC.